The 20 T cell receptor beta chains below come from one sample, sequenced in a study of control samples from healthy donors and cancer patients. Clones were sequenced by immunoSEQ multiplex PCR, and TCRdb holds only the in-frame ones, with some missing. The sample includes over 110,000 clones, roughly 92% seen only once; the top ten take around 11%. Sequenced sample: blood. These receptors were collected from a man in his thirties or forties in good health.

The chain couples TRBV15 to TRBJ2-1; D might be TRBD2 (7 bases). This CDR3 comprises 13 residues. Germline V gene lookup returns CDR1 LNHNV and CDR2 YYDKDF (reference sequence). The V gene lost 6 bases and the J gene lost 9 bases, with 15 bases spanning the gap. The CDR3 here is CATRQGGGVEQFF. CDR3 DNA sequence: TGTGCCACCAGACAAGGGGGAGGGGTTGAGCAGTTCTTC.

The V gene is TRBV7-2, the J gene TRBJ2-7; possible D gene TRBD2, 5 bases. CDR1 is SGHTA and CDR2 is FQGNSA in the germline V gene. The CDR3 totals 15 residues. Trimming removed 1 base from V and 7 bases from J, with 17 bases in between. The CDR3 bases are TGTGCCAGCAGCTTAGACGGGCAGTGGAGGAAGGAGCAGTACTTC. This encodes CASSLDGQWRKEQYF.

The chain joins TRBV4-1 to TRBJ2-5; TRBD2 agrees at 12 bases. The CDR3 totals 17 residues. Germline-derived CDR1 and CDR2 are MGHRA and YSYEKL. Trimming at V came to 3 bases and at J to 3 bases, leaving 8 bases not matched to a gene. The CDR3 region has the DNA TGCGCCAGCAGCCAGGGATGGGGACTAGCGGGTGAAGAGACCCAGTACTTC. This translates into CASSQGWGLAGEETQYF.

This chain connects TRBV3-1 (or the pseudogene TRBV3-2) to TRBJ1-2; 10 bases map to TRBD1. V lost 1 base to trimming and J lost 4 bases; unmatched junction nucleotides: 9. The V gene's germline CDR1 is LGHDT and CDR2 YNNKEL (reference sequence). The CDR3 spans 17 residues. In DNA form, the CDR3 reads TGTGCCAGCAGCCAAGTCGGACAGGGGGTGTCGAGCTATGGCTACACCTTC. This sequence encodes CASSQVGQGVSSYGYTF.

The rearrangement links TRBV11-2 to TRBJ1-5, with 7 bases that match TRBD1. J was trimmed by 2 bases and V by 3 bases; bases with no gene match: 4. This CDR3 spans 15 amino acids. CDR1 and CDR2 from the germline V gene are SGHAT and FQNNGV. CDR3 coding DNA: TGTGCCAGCAGCTTGACAGGGATCGGCAATCAGCCCCAGCATTTT. Its protein is CASSLTGIGNQPQHF.

Comments on this clone: Within the sample, other DNA sequences also encode this same CDR3. The chain employs TRBV27 and TRBJ1-2; 7 bases match TRBD1. The CDR3 spans 13 residues. Germline V gene sequence: CDR1 MNHEY, CDR2 SMNVEV (reference sequence). The V segment lost 4 bases and the J segment 4 bases; nucleotides outside the gene matches: 3. The CDR3 DNA is TGTGCCAGCAGTTACAGGGGCGGCTATGGCTACACCTTC. Translating it yields CASSYRGGYGYTF.

The chain combines TRBV7-8 with TRBJ1-2; D is possibly TRBD1 (5 bases). V dropped 1 base and J dropped 6 bases, with 9 bases sitting between them. This CDR3 has 13 residues. Germline lookup yields CDR1 SGHVS and CDR2 FQNEAQ. The CDR3 loop is CASSLGARDGYTF. CDR3 nucleotides: TGTGCCAGCAGCTTAGGTGCCAGGGATGGCTACACCTTC.

The chain links TRBV5-1 to TRBJ1-2, with 8 nucleotides matching TRBD1. The V gene's germline CDR1 is SGHRS and CDR2 YFSETQ. The CDR3 length is 14 residues. Trimming took 1 base from V and 5 from J; bases not matched to a gene: 4. The CDR3 DNA reads TGCGCCAGCAGCTTGAATGGACAGGGTTATGGCTACACCTTC. This gives the protein CASSLNGQGYGYTF.

The chain combines TRBV10-3 with TRBJ2-1, with D perhaps TRBD2 (6 bases). There are 16 residues in the CDR3. In germline, CDR1 is ENHRY, CDR2 SYGVKD. V lost 6 bases and J lost 3, with 18 bases in between. CDR3 sequence: CAISLAGTFNYNEQFF. CDR3 DNA: TGTGCCATCAGCCTGGCCGGGACTTTCAACTACAATGAGCAGTTCTTC.

V usage is TRBV4-3 and J usage is TRBJ1-5; no clear D. The CDR3 consists of 13 residues. V was cut by 2 bases and J by 7 bases, with 9 bases left in between. Germline V gene sequence: CDR1 LGHNA, CDR2 YSLEER. CDR3 nucleotide sequence: TGCGCCAGCAGCCAAAGCGGTGCGCAGCCCCAGCATTTT. Protein product: CASSQSGAQPQHF.

The chain has TRBV7-2 and TRBJ1-2; the D is unclear. The CDR3 runs to 13 residues. The ends were cut back, 5 bases at V and 3 bases at J, with 10 bases in the middle. Germline V CDR1 and CDR2: SGHTA, FQGNSA. The CDR3 nucleotides read TGTGCCAGCAGCCCTCGCGTTTACTATGGCTACACCTTC. Its translation is CASSPRVYYGYTF.

The gene calls are TRBV5-1 and TRBJ2-3; 7 positions match TRBD2. V trimming: 2 bases; J trimming: 4 bases; junction bases outside the gene matches: 7. This CDR3 spans 15 amino acids. Germline V gene lookup returns CDR1 SGHRS and CDR2 YFSETQ. The CDR3 nucleotides read TGCGCCAGCAGCTTCACTAGCGCCTACCCAGATACGCAGTATTTT. Translation: CASSFTSAYPDTQYF. Complete variable domain (other parts from reference TRBV5-1 and TRBJ2-3): KAGVTQTPRYLIKTRGQQVTLSCSPISGHRSVSWYQQTPGQGLQFLFEYFSETQRNKGNFPGRFSGRQFSNSRSEMNVSTLELGDSALYLCASSFTSAYPDTQYFGPGTRLTVL.

This clone was seen once. This chain uses TRBV30 with TRBJ1-6; D remains ambiguous. This CDR3 region has 13 residues. Germline CDR1 is GTSNPN and CDR2 is SVGIG (reference sequence). V lost 1 base, J lost 7 bases, and 8 bases lay in between. CDR3 bases: TGTGCCTGGAGTGGGACGTTAAATTCACCCCTCCACTTT. It translates to CAWSGTLNSPLHF.

V usage is TRBV11-1 and J usage is TRBJ2-7; 9 bases are a match to TRBD1. CDR3 length equals 14 residues. J lost 5 bases, V lost 3 bases, and 5 bases had no gene match. Germline CDR1 and CDR2: SGHAT and FQDESV (reference sequence). Here the CDR3 reads CASSLGTGSHEQYF. As DNA, the CDR3 is TGTGCCAGCAGCTTGGGGACAGGGTCACACGAGCAGTACTTC.

This chain uses TRBV24-1 with TRBJ1-2; 9 bases map to TRBD1. CDR1 KGHDR and CDR2 SFDVKD come from the germline V gene. After removal of 0 bases from V and 0 bases from J, the junction contained 10 bases not matched to a gene. The CDR3 consists of 19 residues. CDR3 sequence reads: CATSDLGFNDRGTNYGYTF. The CDR3 nucleotides are TGTGCCACCAGTGATTTGGGGTTTAACGACAGGGGGACTAACTATGGCTACACCTTC.

The J gene is TRBJ2-3, the V gene TRBV7-2; 9 nucleotides align to TRBD2. This CDR3 region has 15 residues. Trimming at V came to 9 bases and at J to 5 bases, leaving 12 bases not matched to a gene. Germline V gives CDR1 SGHTA, CDR2 FQGNSA. The CDR3 spells CASSGAGGPGDTQYF. The CDR3 region has the DNA TGTGCCAGTTCGGGGGCGGGAGGGCCTGGAGATACGCAGTATTTT.

CDR3 nucleotide sequence: TGTGCCAGCAGCCAACCTCTGGGACAGAGTATCACAGATACGCAGTATTTT. This codes for CASSQPLGQSITDTQYF. The genes are TRBV7-9 and TRBJ2-3; 7 bases match TRBD1. The CDR3 runs to 17 residues. Germline CDR1 reads SEHNR; CDR2 reads FQNEAQ (reference sequence). The J segment lost 2 bases and the V segment lost 5 bases, leaving 13 bases of the junction unmatched. Together with reference TRBV7-9 and TRBJ2-3, the CDR3 gives the full variable domain: DTGVSQNPRHKITKRGQNVTFRCDPISEHNRLYWYRQTLGQGPEFLTYFQNEAQLEKSRLLSDRFSAERPKGSFSTLEIQRTEQGDSAMYLCASSQPLGQSITDTQYFGPGTRLTVL.

This sequence joins TRBV7-2 and TRBJ1-2, with 10 positions matching TRBD1. CDR1 and CDR2 from the germline V gene are SGHTA and FQGNSA. Trimming cost V 1 base and J 0 bases; bases outside gene matches: 2. This CDR3 has 16 amino acids. Written as DNA, the CDR3 is TGTGCCAGCAGCTTAGTCGGGACAGGGGCTAACTATGGCTACACCTTC. This gives the protein CASSLVGTGANYGYTF.

The chain recombines TRBV30 with TRBJ1-1, with 8 bases lining up with TRBD1. Germline lookup yields CDR1 GTSNPN and CDR2 SVGIG (reference sequence). The CDR3 runs to 12 residues. J gave up 9 bases and V 4 bases, and 7 bases lay outside the gene matches. The CDR3 loop reads CAWTLDREKAFF. The CDR3 coding sequence is TGTGCCTGGACGTTGGACAGGGAGAAAGCTTTCTTT.

The chain employs TRBV5-1 and TRBJ2-5; TRBD2 aligns across 13 bases. The CDR3 has 23 residues. The ends lost 1 base at V and 1 base at J; junction bases unmatched: 22. CDR1 is SGHRS and CDR2 is YFSETQ in the germline V gene. The CDR3 spells CASSLPAPGTSGTQRAVQETQYF. The CDR3 DNA reads TGCGCCAGCAGCTTGCCCGCCCCCGGGACTAGCGGGACCCAGAGGGCCGTCCAAGAGACCCAGTACTTC.